The source of this TCR beta chain is a study of blood T cell repertoires in COVID-19. For the study at large: There were acute and convalescent COVID-19 samples, and they came from the United States, Italy and Spain.

Original methodology: Amplification of reference gene primers provided the estimated nucleated cell counts. The repertoire was sequenced with immunoSEQ multiplex PCR; TCRdb's copy has only in-frame clones and lacks some. That table furnishes V, J and clone size, whereas the DNA furnished D and trimming. The sample lists roughly 100,000 clones, less than 90% seen once, with roughly 4.5% in the top ten. Germline V gives CDR1 MNHEY, CDR2 SMNVEV (reference sequence). The CDR3 sequence is 16 residues long. The V gene end was trimmed by 4 bases and the J gene end by 1 base; junction bases not matched to a gene: 6.

Sequencing input: peripheral blood. The source of this sequence is a man in his fifties or sixties with acute or convalescent COVID-19. The rearrangement uses TRBV27 and TRBJ1-5, with 8 bases identical to TRBD1. The CDR3 DNA reads as TGTGCCAGCAGTTATCGCGGGACAGGAAGCAATCAGCCCCAGCATTTT. This sequence encodes CASSYRGTGSNQPQHF.